These T cell receptor beta chains were read from a single sample in a study of blood T cell repertoires in COVID-19. Assay used: immunoSEQ multiplex PCR; TCRdb lists only in-frame clones, some missing. The repertoire holds fewer than 650,000 clones, with about 89% as singletons. Sequencing was performed on peripheral blood. These TCRs come from a woman aged 45-60 years with COVID-19, enrolled during active disease. Both conserved end residues are part of each CDR3. The D gene is left open where the match is weak. Clone size is stated in some rows and not others, as once, few, many or a class when expanded.

>TRBV21-1|TRBJ1-5|NA|NA
CASSKAAVEDRGQNQPQHF
TGTGCCAGCAGCAAAGCGGCGGTAGAGGACAGGGGGCAAAATCAGCCCCAGCATTTT
>TRBV28|TRBJ1-2|NA|few
CASSLRVTSYGYTF
TGTGCCAGCAGTTTAAGGGTAACTAGCTATGGCTACACCTTC
>TRBV5-1|TRBJ1-2|TRBD1|NA
CASSLTAQGGGYTF
TGCGCCAGCAGCTTAACAGCGCAGGGGGGTGGCTACACCTTC
>TRBV2|TRBJ1-2|TRBD1|NA
CASSGAGGQGNRGYTF
TGTGCCAGCAGTGGGGCCGGGGGACAGGGTAATCGTGGCTACACCTTC
>TRBV30|TRBJ1-6|NA|NA
CAWDLLGPLHF
TGTGCCTGGGACCTTTTGGGCCCCCTCCACTTT
>TRBV30|TRBJ1-4|NA|NA
CAQRARAGNEKLFF
TGTGCCCAAAGAGCGAGGGCCGGTAATGAAAAACTGTTTTTT
>TRBV9|TRBJ2-7|TRBD1|NA
CASSSGTGVNKVGEQYF
TGTGCCAGCAGTTCGGGAACAGGGGTAAACAAGGTTGGCGAGCAGTACTTC
>TRBV10-2|TRBJ1-4|NA|NA
CASSRGRDNEKLFF
TGCGCCAGCAGTAGGGGGAGAGATAATGAAAAACTGTTTTTT
>TRBV5-8|TRBJ1-1|NA|NA
CASSWRMNTEAFF
TGTGCCAGCAGCTGGCGGATGAACACTGAAGCTTTCTTT
>TRBV18|TRBJ2-3|TRBD2|NA
CASSPPGLVGDTQYF
TGTGCCAGCTCACCACCGGGACTAGTAGGAGATACGCAGTATTTT
>TRBV30|TRBJ1-2|NA|NA
CAWIPDRFNYGYTF
TGTGCCTGGATCCCGGACAGATTTAACTATGGCTACACCTTC
>TRBV24-1|TRBJ1-6|NA|NA
CATSAGGGNSPLHF
TGTGCCACCAGTGCTGGGGGGGGAAATTCACCCCTCCACTTT
>TRBV12-3/TRBV12-4|TRBJ1-2|NA|NA
CASSLGLYGYTF
TGTGCCAGCAGCTTGGGGCTCTATGGCTACACCTTC
>TRBV5-1|TRBJ1-2|TRBD1|few
CASSSGQAVNYGYTF
TGCGCCAGCAGCTCTGGACAGGCCGTAAACTATGGCTACACCTTC
>TRBV5-1|TRBJ2-7|TRBD1|NA
CASSKDRAPIYEQYF
TGCGCCAGCAGCAAGGACAGGGCGCCTATCTACGAGCAGTACTTC
>TRBV18|TRBJ1-2|NA|NA
CASSPGTENGYTF
TGTGCCAGCTCACCCGGGACTGAAAATGGCTACACCTTC
>TRBV30|TRBJ2-5|NA|NA
CAWRTDQETQYF
TGTGCCTGGAGGACAGACCAAGAGACCCAGTACTTC
>TRBV7-9|TRBJ2-2|NA|once
CASSLGGTGELFF
TGTGCCAGCAGCTTAGGCGGCACCGGGGAGCTGTTTTTT
>TRBV18|TRBJ1-1|NA|few
CASSPQGNTEAFF
TGTGCCAGCTCACCTCAGGGTAACACTGAAGCTTTCTTT
>TRBV19|TRBJ1-5|NA|NA
CASSIEAASSNQPQHF
TGTGCCAGTAGTATTGAAGCTGCCTCCAGCAATCAGCCCCAGCATTTT
>TRBV18|TRBJ2-7|TRBD1|few
CASSPGTASYEQYF
TGTGCCAGCTCACCCGGGACAGCCTCCTACGAGCAGTACTTC
>TRBV7-2|TRBJ1-2|NA|NA
CASSLAVIANYGYTF
TGTGCCAGCAGCTTAGCAGTAATAGCTAACTATGGCTACACCTTC
>TRBV9|TRBJ1-2|NA|NA
CASSFRGAHGYTF
TGTGCCAGCAGCTTCCGAGGCGCGCATGGCTACACCTTC
>TRBV9|TRBJ1-4|TRBD1|NA
CASSSGTGHEKLFF
TGTGCCAGCAGCTCCGGGACAGGGCATGAAAAACTGTTTTTT
>TRBV4-1|TRBJ2-7|TRBD2|NA
CASSQDIASGYEQYF
TGCGCCAGCAGCCAAGATATCGCTAGCGGCTACGAGCAGTACTTC
>TRBV19|TRBJ2-7|NA|NA
CASSIDTGTYEQYF
TGTGCCAGTAGTATAGATACAGGGACCTACGAGCAGTACTTC
>TRBV28|TRBJ2-7|TRBD1|NA
CASSWDRGSYEQYF
TGTGCCAGCAGCTGGGACAGGGGCAGCTACGAGCAGTACTTC
>TRBV20-1|TRBJ2-1|NA|NA
CSASTGTLGEQFF
TGCAGTGCTAGTACGGGGACTTTGGGCGAGCAGTTCTTC
>TRBV7-9|TRBJ2-2|NA|NA
CASSLAGPGELFF
TGTGCCAGCAGCTTAGCGGGCCCCGGGGAGCTGTTTTTT
>TRBV6-5|TRBJ2-7|TRBD1|NA
CASSYRDRGTYEQYF
TGTGCCAGCAGTTACCGAGACAGGGGAACCTACGAGCAGTACTTC
>TRBV12-3/TRBV12-4|TRBJ2-7|NA|once
CASSLISDEQYF
TGTGCCAGCAGCCTGATTAGCGACGAGCAGTACTTC
>TRBV4-1|TRBJ2-2|NA|NA
CASSQGVLGRIFTGELFF
TGCGCCAGCAGCCAAGGGGTTTTGGGGAGAATCTTTACCGGGGAGCTGTTTTTT
>TRBV4-1|TRBJ1-5|NA|NA
CASSQAGVNRGYVNQPQHF
TGCGCCAGCAGCCAAGCCGGGGTTAATCGGGGATATGTCAATCAGCCCCAGCATTTT
>TRBV1|TRBJ2-4|NA|NA
CTSSQDGQDSVAKNIQYF
TGCACCAGCAGCCAAGACGGACAGGACTCAGTAGCCAAAAACATTCAGTACTTC
>TRBV5-6|TRBJ1-2|NA|NA
CASSYDRNYGYTF
TGTGCCAGCAGCTATGACAGAAACTATGGCTACACCTTC
>TRBV7-9|TRBJ1-1|NA|few
CASSSPVGGTEAFF
TGTGCCAGCAGCTCCCCCGTCGGGGGCACTGAAGCTTTCTTT
>TRBV11-2|TRBJ1-1|TRBD1|NA
CASSPTGGDTEAFF
TGTGCCAGCAGCCCGACAGGGGGGGACACTGAAGCTTTCTTT
>TRBV11-2|TRBJ2-3|TRBD2|NA
CASTPAGVDTQYF
TGTGCCAGCACCCCTGCGGGGGTAGATACGCAGTATTTT
>TRBV24-1|TRBJ2-6|NA|NA
CATSDWVDSSGANVLTF
TGTGCCACCAGTGATTGGGTTGACAGCTCTGGGGCCAACGTCCTGACTTTC
>TRBV7-6|TRBJ1-5|NA|NA
CASSQEAGGGQPQHF
TGTGCCAGCAGCCAGGAAGCGGGAGGAGGTCAGCCCCAGCATTTT
>TRBV5-8|TRBJ1-3|TRBD1|NA
CASSRQGLAGNTIYF
TGTGCCAGCAGTCGACAGGGTTTGGCTGGAAACACCATATATTTT
>TRBV28|TRBJ1-2|NA|once
CASSSPAGGYTF
TGTGCCAGCAGTTCCCCGGCGGGTGGCTACACCTTC
>TRBV3-1/TRBV3-2|TRBJ1-2|NA|NA
CASSLRSYGYTF
TGTGCCAGCAGCCTGAGGTCCTATGGCTACACCTTC
>TRBV19|TRBJ1-6|NA|few
CASSPPGHDNSPLHF
TGTGCCAGTAGTCCCCCGGGACATGATAATTCACCCCTCCACTTT
>TRBV5-5|TRBJ2-5|NA|NA
CASSWAGGTQETQYF
TGTGCCAGCAGCTGGGCTGGGGGGACTCAAGAGACCCAGTACTTC
>TRBV4-1|TRBJ1-2|TRBD1|NA
CASRQGNGYTF
TGCGCCAGCAGACAGGGGAATGGCTACACCTTC
>TRBV7-9|TRBJ1-1|NA|NA
CASSRLRGDTEAFF
TGTGCCAGCAGCCGATTACGGGGGGACACTGAAGCTTTCTTT
>TRBV10-1|TRBJ1-6|NA|NA
CASSEAFENSPLHF
TGCGCCAGCAGTGAAGCCTTTGAGAATTCACCCCTCCACTTT
>TRBV6-1|TRBJ2-3|TRBD2|NA
CASTRGGNTDTQYF
TGTGCCAGCACCCGGGGGGGAAACACAGATACGCAGTATTTT
>TRBV30|TRBJ1-2|TRBD1|NA
CAWTSLWTGRGYTF
TGTGCCTGGACCTCTCTTTGGACAGGGAGGGGCTACACCTTC
>TRBV2|TRBJ2-2|TRBD1|NA
CASRGQGLAGELFF
TGTGCCAGCAGGGGACAGGGTTTGGCCGGGGAGCTGTTTTTT
>TRBV9|TRBJ2-1|NA|NA
CASSPRLEQAVSYNEQFF
TGTGCCAGCAGCCCCCGTTTAGAACAAGCGGTCTCCTACAATGAGCAGTTCTTC
>TRBV19|TRBJ1-2|NA|NA
CASSIISPLLTNYGYTF
TGTGCCAGTAGTATAATTTCTCCTCTTCTAACTAACTATGGCTACACCTTC